The following is a TCR beta chain sequence with its context. Produced via immunoSEQ multiplex PCR; TCRdb's table is partial and in-frame only. The sample comprises 100,000 to 130,000 clones, 88% of which are singletons, and about 2.2% rests with the top ten. The data were obtained in a study of blood T cell repertoires in COVID-19. Study information: Collection of acute and convalescent COVID-19 samples took place in the United States, Italy and Spain. PBMCs, B-cell-depleted T cells, or T cells provided the cDNA or gDNA that made up the material.

Unmatched junction bases numbered 7, after V lost 5 bases and J lost 0 bases. This CDR3 comprises 16 residues. The V gene's germline CDR1 is SEHNR and CDR2 FQNEAQ (reference sequence). The source is a human donor in a cohort sampled during active COVID-19. Sequencing input: peripheral blood. The V gene is TRBV7-9, the J gene TRBJ2-4; 7 nucleotides match TRBD2. CDR3 bases: TGTGCCAGCAGCCTCCCCGGGGGGAGAGCCAAAAACATTCAGTACTTC. Its translation: CASSLPGGRAKNIQYF.